This paragraph reports one T cell receptor (beta chain). Original data processing: Reference gene primer amplification yielded estimated nucleated cell counts. This table comes from immunoSEQ multiplex PCR, and its TCRdb copy is limited to in-frame clones, with some not included. The V and J calls and the clone size are those of that table, but D and trimming were determined from the DNA. This table has roughly 290,000 clones, more than 85% appearing once. The record originates from a study of blood T cell repertoires in COVID-19. Study details: Some COVID-19 samples were acute and others convalescent; all came from the United States, Italy and Spain. PBMCs, B-cell-depleted T cells, or T cells provided the cDNA or gDNA that made up the material.

The receptor comes from a man aged 30 to 39 with acute or convalescent COVID-19. Sequenced input: peripheral blood.

CDR3 DNA: TGTGCCAGCAGCCGCTGGGACAGGGGGCGGACCAACAATCAGCCCCAGCATTTT. It codes for CASSRWDRGRTNNQPQHF. The chain is built from TRBV13 and TRBJ1-5, with 12 bases matching TRBD1. This CDR3 contains 18 residues. Looked up from germline, CDR1 is PRHDT and CDR2 is FYEKMQ (reference sequence). Losses at the gene ends were 5 bases for V and 3 bases for J; bases not matched to a gene: 11.